Presented here are 22 T cell receptor beta chains from one specimen sequenced in a study of molecular identifiers for immune sequencing clone quantification. TCRdb reprocessed the PCR reads via MiXCR and lists one record per CDR3 protein. Counted here are about 640,000 distinct CDR3 sequences, nearly 20% occurring once; the ten biggest clones make up 0.7% to 1%. The sequenced material came from naive CD8+ T cells from blood, with Jurkat cell RNA spiked in. Described subset: FACS-sorted CD8+CD4-CCR7+CD45RA+ naive T cells. Receptors were obtained from a human donor in good health. Some libraries in this study had Jurkat cell RNA spiked in.

A remark on this clonotype: Here the CDR3 omits its conserved ending phenylalanine or tryptophan, so a read error is the likely source. The rearrangement uses TRBV27 and TRBJ2-1, with 10 nucleotides matching TRBD2. The CDR3 is 15 amino acids. CDR1 MNHEY and CDR2 SMNVEV come from the germline V gene (reference sequence). Trimming cost V 10 bases and J 3 bases; bases outside gene matches: 9. The CDR3 nucleotides read TGTGCCACCGGGGGGGTAGCGGGGGGCTACAATGAGCAGTTCCTC. It specifies CATGGVAGGYNEQFL.

About this clonotype: A read error is possible here, since a much larger clone lies one base away. The J gene is TRBJ1-2, the V gene TRBV19; weak D call: TRBD1 (5 bases). Germline loops: CDR1 LNHDA, CDR2 SQIVND (reference sequence). This CDR3 comprises 13 residues. Here the CDR3 reads CAGSIRTNYGYTF. CDR3 bases: TGTGCCGGTAGTATCCGGACAAACTATGGCTACACCTTC.

This clonotype was detected many times. This chain connects TRBV27 to TRBJ2-3; 7 bases fit TRBD2. The germline V gene has CDR1 MNHEY and CDR2 SMNVEV (reference sequence). V lost 6 bases to trimming and J lost 0 bases; unmatched junction nucleotides: 6. CDR3 length: 15 residues. In DNA, the CDR3 is TGTGCCAGCAGCATTAGCGGGCCGAGCACAGATACGCAGTATTTT. Translated, it gives CASSISGPSTDTQYF.

This clonotype was picked up a small number of times. This chain links TRBV7-6 with TRBJ2-5, with TRBD2 identical over 13 bases. The CDR3 extends over 16 amino acids. V lost 3 bases, J lost 5 bases, and 6 bases stayed unmatched. In germline, CDR1 is SGHVS, CDR2 FNYEAQ. CDR3 nucleotides: TGTGCCAGCAGCTTGGATTGGACTAGCGGGAGCGAGACCCAGTACTTC. This codes for CASSLDWTSGSETQYF.

The chain employs TRBV2 and TRBJ1-3; the D is unclear. The germline V gene has CDR1 SNHLY and CDR2 FYNNEI. V shed 10 bases and J shed 4 bases, with 8 bases lying between them. CDR3 length: 11 residues. The CDR3 DNA sequence: TGTGCCAAGAATGGGGGAAACACCATATATTTT. Its translation: CAKNGGNTIYF.

There are a few counts of this clonotype. V usage is TRBV4-1 and J usage is TRBJ2-7, with 14 bases matching TRBD2. Germline V gene data show CDR1 as MGHRA and CDR2 as YSYEKL. V was clipped by 1 base and J by 6 bases; unmatched bases: 8. The CDR3 has 17 amino acids. Here the CDR3 DNA reads TGCGCCAGCAGCCAAGCGGAGGGGACTAGCGGGAGTACCGAGCAGTACTTC. Protein: CASSQAEGTSGSTEQYF.

This clonotype was recorded many times. The CDR3, as DNA: TGTGCCAGCAGTTTTTCCCTGACTGGAAACACCATATATTTT. This encodes CASSFSLTGNTIYF. The V call is TRBV28, the J call TRBJ1-3; D not resolved. The CDR3 is 14 amino acids. Germline V gives CDR1 MDHEN, CDR2 SYDVKM. Deletions cut 3 bases from V and 2 bases from J, with 8 bases between.

This clonotype was seen many times. The rearrangement joins TRBV12-3 or TRBV12-4 to TRBJ2-3; 8 bases line up with TRBD2. The CDR3 length is 16 residues. Germline trimming cut 3 bases from V and 3 bases from J; bases unmatched to any gene: 8. The CDR3 DNA reads as TGTGCCAGCAGTTTCTATGCGGGGGGCGAGACAGATACGCAGTATTTT. The encoded protein is CASSFYAGGETDTQYF.

This clonotype occurred a few times. The chain uses TRBV29-1 and TRBJ2-1, with D possibly TRBD1 on 6 matching bases. V dropped 3 bases and J dropped 10 bases, with 13 bases sitting between them. In germline, CDR1 is SQVTM, CDR2 ANQGSEA. This CDR3 has 12 residues. This CDR3 reads CSVDLGATEQFF. The CDR3 bases are TGCAGCGTTGATCTGGGGGCAACAGAGCAGTTCTTC.

At least ten counts were recorded for this clonotype. This chain connects TRBV15 to TRBJ2-7, with D possibly TRBD2 on 6 matching bases. CDR1 is LNHNV, CDR2 YYDKDF, per germline (reference sequence). The CDR3 length is 16 residues. Trimming shortened V by 4 bases and J by 3 bases, and 19 bases separated the two germline ends. The CDR3 DNA reads TGTGCCACCAGCAAGGAGGGAGGTAGGGTCCACTACGAGCAGTACTTC. Its translation: CATSKEGGRVHYEQYF.

This clonotype was seen a single time. A much larger clone lies one base from this, so it may be a read error. This sequence joins TRBV7-8 and TRBJ1-6; no firm D call. This CDR3 comprises 14 residues. Germline CDR1 and CDR2: SGHVS and FQNEAQ. The DNA for the CDR3 is TGTGCCTGCAGCTCCACATCCTATAATTCACCCCTCCACTTT. Translation: CACSSTSYNSPLHF.

This clonotype was counted at least ten times. The chain combines TRBV4-3 with TRBJ2-5; no clear D gene. The V and J ends lost 0 bases and 5 bases respectively, with 13 bases between them. Germline V gene data show CDR1 as LGHNA and CDR2 as YSLEER. CDR3 size: 15 residues. DNA for the CDR3: TGCGCCAGCAGCCAAGATCACGTGGTTAGGGAGACCCAGTACTTC. It codes for CASSQDHVVRETQYF.

The genes are TRBV12-5 and TRBJ2-1; D ambiguous. The V end lost 2 bases, the J end lost 10 bases, and 15 bases lay between the germline ends. This CDR3 has 14 residues. Germline CDR1 is LGHNT and CDR2 is FRNRAP. DNA of the CDR3: TGTGCTAGTGGTTTGCCACTTCACTCTTTAGAGCAGTTCTTC. The encoded protein is CASGLPLHSLEQFF.

This clonotype was detected many times. The chain uses TRBV5-6 and TRBJ2-7; D gene uncertain. CDR3 length equals 13 residues. Germline CDR1 SGHDT, CDR2 YYEEEE. V gave up 1 base and J gave up 4 bases, with 9 bases separating them. In DNA, the CDR3 is TGTGCCAGCAGCTTGAAATTAGGTTACGAGCAGTACTTC. This gives the protein CASSLKLGYEQYF.

This clonotype was picked up many times. The V gene is TRBV30, the J gene TRBJ2-7; perhaps TRBD2 as D (6 bases). The CDR3 has 13 amino acids. Trimming took 5 bases from V and 4 from J, leaving 15 bases between them. Germline CDR1 and CDR2: GTSNPN and SVGIG (reference sequence). The CDR3 DNA follows: TGTGCCTGGGGACTAAAGGGGTCATACGAGCAGTACTTC. Amino acid sequence: CAWGLKGSYEQYF.

This clonotype has at least ten counts. The J gene is TRBJ2-7, the V gene TRBV7-2, with a tentative D call TRBD2 (6 bases). V lost 4 bases and J lost 7, with 14 bases in between. The CDR3 has 13 residues. From germline, CDR1 is SGHTA and CDR2 FQGNSA. The CDR3: CASSSEGAGEQYF. CDR3 nucleotides: TGTGCCAGCAGCTCCGAAGGGGCGGGGGAGCAGTACTTC.

In its sample, this clonotype was seen many times. J is TRBJ1-1 and V is TRBV7-8; a possible D gene is TRBD1 (6 bases). CDR1 SGHVS and CDR2 FQNEAQ come from the germline V gene. The CDR3 spans 15 residues. Trimming left V 5 bases short and J 4 bases short, with 17 bases between. CDR3 sequence reads: CASSPWGGRLTEAFF. DNA of the CDR3: TGTGCCAGCAGCCCCTGGGGGGGCCGGCTCACTGAAGCTTTCTTT.

This clonotype was detected only a few times. The rearrangement joins TRBV19 to TRBJ2-5; TRBD2 agrees at 8 bases. J lost 2 bases, V lost 10 bases, and 12 bases had no gene match. This CDR3 has 15 amino acids. In germline, CDR1 is LNHDA, CDR2 SQIVND (reference sequence). CDR3 sequence reads: CATSPGAGGQETQYF. CDR3 sequence (DNA): TGTGCCACCAGTCCAGGGGCGGGGGGACAAGAGACCCAGTACTTC.

This clonotype was found many times. The genes are TRBV6-6 and TRBJ2-7; 11 bases line up with TRBD1. Losses at the gene ends were 1 base for V and 4 bases for J; bases not matched to a gene: 3. Germline V gene lookup returns CDR1 MNHNY and CDR2 SVGAGI (reference sequence). The CDR3 length is 15 residues. The CDR3 DNA is TGTGCCAGCAGTTACTTCCGGGACAGGGGGTACGAGCAGTACTTC. Encoded protein: CASSYFRDRGYEQYF.

At least ten counts were recorded for this clonotype. The germline gene is not matched at one end of the junction; a read error may be the cause. The chain carries TRBV5-1 and TRBJ2-7; 9 bases agree with TRBD1. Per germline, CDR1 SGHRS and CDR2 YFSETQ. This CDR3 spans 14 amino acids. CDR3 sequence (DNA): TGTGCCAGCAGCTCGGGGACAGGGATTTACGAGCAGTACTTC. Protein: CASSSGTGIYEQYF.

The J gene is TRBJ1-1, the V gene TRBV14, with D hard to call. Looked up from germline, CDR1 is SGHDN and CDR2 is FVKESK. Trimming shortened V by 4 bases and J by 0 bases, and 15 bases separated the two germline ends. This CDR3 comprises 16 residues. CDR3 sequence (DNA): TGTGCCAGCAGCCCCCCGCTCCCGGGTGTGAACACTGAAGCTTTCTTT. This codes for CASSPPLPGVNTEAFF.

The sample holds many counts of this clonotype. The chain employs TRBV9 and TRBJ2-3; the D call may be TRBD1 or TRBD2 (6 bases each). The CDR3 contains 16 residues. V was shortened by 5 bases and J by 0 bases, with 16 bases between the two germline ends. Germline loops: CDR1 SGDLS, CDR2 YYNGEE. CDR3 sequence: CASSQGTGRSTDTQYF. In nucleotides, the CDR3 is TGTGCCAGCAGTCAGGGAACAGGGAGGAGCACAGATACGCAGTATTTT.